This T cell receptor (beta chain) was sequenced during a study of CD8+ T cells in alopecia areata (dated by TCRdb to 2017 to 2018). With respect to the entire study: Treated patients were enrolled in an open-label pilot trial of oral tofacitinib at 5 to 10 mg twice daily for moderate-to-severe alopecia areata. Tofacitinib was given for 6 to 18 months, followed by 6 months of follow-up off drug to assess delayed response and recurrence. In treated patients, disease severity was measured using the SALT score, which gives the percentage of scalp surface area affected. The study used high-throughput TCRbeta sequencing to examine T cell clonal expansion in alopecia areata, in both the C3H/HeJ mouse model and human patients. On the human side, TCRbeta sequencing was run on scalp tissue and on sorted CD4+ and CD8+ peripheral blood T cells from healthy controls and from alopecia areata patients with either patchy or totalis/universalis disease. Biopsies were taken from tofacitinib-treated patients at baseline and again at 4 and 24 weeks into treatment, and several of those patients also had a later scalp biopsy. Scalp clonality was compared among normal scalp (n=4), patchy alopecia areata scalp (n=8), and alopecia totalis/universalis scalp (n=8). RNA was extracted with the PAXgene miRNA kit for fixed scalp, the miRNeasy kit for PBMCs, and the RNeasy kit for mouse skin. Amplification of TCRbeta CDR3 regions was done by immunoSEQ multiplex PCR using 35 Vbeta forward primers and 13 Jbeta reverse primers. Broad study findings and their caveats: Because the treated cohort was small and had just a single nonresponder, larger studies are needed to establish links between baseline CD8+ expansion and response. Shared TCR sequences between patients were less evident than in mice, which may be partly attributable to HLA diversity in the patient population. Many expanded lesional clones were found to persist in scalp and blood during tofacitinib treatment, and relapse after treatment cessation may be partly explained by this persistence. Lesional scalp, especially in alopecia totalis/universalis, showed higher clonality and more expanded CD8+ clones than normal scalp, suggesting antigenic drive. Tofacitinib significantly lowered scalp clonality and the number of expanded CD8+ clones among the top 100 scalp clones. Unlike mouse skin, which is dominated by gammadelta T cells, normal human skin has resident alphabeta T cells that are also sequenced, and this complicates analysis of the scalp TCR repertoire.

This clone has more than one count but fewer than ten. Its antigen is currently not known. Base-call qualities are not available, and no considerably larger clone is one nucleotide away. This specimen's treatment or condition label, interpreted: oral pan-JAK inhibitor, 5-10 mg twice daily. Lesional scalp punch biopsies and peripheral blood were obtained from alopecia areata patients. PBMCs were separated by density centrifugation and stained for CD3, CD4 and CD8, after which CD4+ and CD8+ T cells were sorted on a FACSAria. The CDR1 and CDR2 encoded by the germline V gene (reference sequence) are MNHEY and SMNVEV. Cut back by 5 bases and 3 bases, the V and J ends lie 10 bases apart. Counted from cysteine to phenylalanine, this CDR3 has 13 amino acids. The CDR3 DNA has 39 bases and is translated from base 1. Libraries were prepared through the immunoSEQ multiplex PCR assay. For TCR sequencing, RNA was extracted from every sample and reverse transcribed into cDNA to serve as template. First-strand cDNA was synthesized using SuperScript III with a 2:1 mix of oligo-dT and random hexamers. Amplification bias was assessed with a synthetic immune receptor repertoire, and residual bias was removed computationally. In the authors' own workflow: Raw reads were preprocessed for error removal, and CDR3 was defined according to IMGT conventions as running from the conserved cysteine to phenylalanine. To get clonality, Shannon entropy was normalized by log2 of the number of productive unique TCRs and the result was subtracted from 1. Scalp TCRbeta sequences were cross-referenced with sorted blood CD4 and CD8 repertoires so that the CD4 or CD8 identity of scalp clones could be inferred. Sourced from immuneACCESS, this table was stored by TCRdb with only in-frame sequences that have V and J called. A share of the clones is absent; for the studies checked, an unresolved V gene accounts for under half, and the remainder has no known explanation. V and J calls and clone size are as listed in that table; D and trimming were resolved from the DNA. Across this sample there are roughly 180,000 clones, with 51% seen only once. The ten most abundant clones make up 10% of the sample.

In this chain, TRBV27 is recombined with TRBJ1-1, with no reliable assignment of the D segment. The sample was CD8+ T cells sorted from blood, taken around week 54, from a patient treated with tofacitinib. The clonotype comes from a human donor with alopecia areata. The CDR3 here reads CASSVGWDTEAFF. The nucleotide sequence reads TGTGCCAGCAGTGTCGGCTGGGACACTGAAGCTTTCTTT.